Below are 5 T cell receptor beta chains sequenced from a single sample in a study of blood T cells in healthy people across ages. The use of a sample-barcoded 5' primer and a J-beta primer mix characterized a second PCR of roughly 7 to 12 cycles. TCRdb analysed the 5' RACE reads with MiXCR anew, one entry per CDR3 protein. The table shows about 540,000 distinct CDR3 sequences, with 20% to 30% occurring only once. These data were also reused for a study on T cells of mothers and their children.

The sequencing input was blood. Receptors originate from a boy aged 10-17 years in good health.

This clonotype came up once. The gene calls are TRBV2 and TRBJ2-5; 7 nucleotides line up with TRBD2. The J call is doubtful: the DNA matches TRBJ2-7 better. CDR3 length: 13 residues. The germline V gene encodes CDR1 SNHLY and CDR2 FYNNEI. The CDR3 is CASRSGALYEQYF. Written as DNA, the CDR3 is TGTGCCAGCAGAAGCGGGGCCCTCTACGAGCAGTACTTC.

The sample holds a few counts of this clonotype. The V and J genes are TRBV20-1 and TRBJ2-5; TRBD2 might be the D (7 bases). The J call is doubtful: the DNA matches TRBJ2-1 better. Germline CDR1 reads DFQATT; CDR2 reads SNEGSKA (reference sequence). The CDR3 sequence is 16 residues long. CDR3 amino acids: CSARGVGRGIRYEQFF. DNA of the CDR3: TGCAGTGCTAGGGGGGTGGGGAGGGGGATTCGTTATGAGCAGTTCTTC.

The genes are TRBV7-2 and TRBJ2-7; possibly TRBD2 for D (6 bases). The CDR3 contains 13 residues. From germline, CDR1 is SGHTA and CDR2 FQGNSA. V gave up 1 base and J gave up 6 bases, with 10 bases separating them. The CDR3 is CASSLGGVSEQYF. The CDR3 DNA is TGTGCCAGCAGCTTAGGCGGGGTCTCCGAGCAGTACTTC.

The chain links TRBV20-1 to TRBJ2-2; no reliable D call. The V and J ends lost 6 bases and 3 bases respectively, with 17 bases between them. This CDR3 has 15 residues. CDR1 and CDR2 from the germline V gene are DFQATT and SNEGSKA (reference sequence). The CDR3 DNA sequence: TGCAGTGCGAATGCCGGGTCGCCCGACACCGGGGAGCTGTTTTTT. This encodes CSANAGSPDTGELFF.

This clonotype was detected only a few times. The chain combines TRBV15 with TRBJ1-2; TRBD1 agrees at 11 bases. This CDR3 comprises 17 residues. The J segment lost 3 bases and the V segment lost 5 bases, leaving 11 bases of the junction unmatched. Germline values: CDR1 LNHNV, CDR2 YYDKDF (reference sequence). CDR3 DNA sequence: TGTGCCACCAGCGTAAAGGGACAGGGGGTTCTTGACTATGGCTACACCTTC. As protein: CATSVKGQGVLDYGYTF.